This record looks at one T cell receptor beta chain sequence and its context. This may be a read error: a much more frequent sequence differs by one nucleotide. This entry is derived from a study of CD8+CD57+ T cells in acquired aplastic anemia. CDR3 and TCR beta VDJ profiling relied on genomic DNA as the template. In TCRdb, the reads were re-called with MiXCR into one record per CDR3 protein. The sample comprises over 200,000 distinct CDR3 sequences, under 65% of which are singletons, and 29% rests with the top ten. Germline assignment: CDR1 MNHEY and CDR2 SMNVEV (reference sequence). This CDR3 contains 14 residues. V lost 6 bases and J lost 0, with 12 bases in between.

Sequencing was carried out using sorted CD4+, CD8+, or CD8+CD57+ T cells (not recorded which) from PBMCs. This TCR was recovered from a human donor in good health. The rearrangement links TRBV27 to TRBJ2-7, with a possible D match to TRBD2 (5 bases). CDR3 region: CASRPGCPSYEQYF. The CDR3 DNA follows: TGTGCCAGCAGACCGGGATGCCCCTCCTACGAGCAGTACTTC.